The rows below give T cell receptor beta chains drawn from one sample of a study of T cells in Graves' hyperthyroidism and ophthalmopathy. TCRdb used MiXCR to reprocess the multiplex PCR reads, holding one entry per CDR3 protein. Of some 500,000 distinct CDR3 sequences in the sample, approximately 25% are singletons; the top ten hold 11%. Sequenced sample: blood. These receptors were collected from a young woman with Graves' ophthalmopathy. The CDR3 runs from the conserved cysteine through the conserved F or W. A D gene is named only where the DNA matches it firmly. Clone size, where shown, is once, few, many, or a class for clones that have expanded.

>many|TRBV20-1|TRBJ1-2|NA
CSATPDGGNYGYTF
TGCAGTGCTACGCCCGACGGGGGGAACTATGGCTACACCTTC
>NA|TRBV28|TRBJ1-1|NA
CASSWGLQAFF
TGTGCCAGCAGTTGGGGACTTCAAGCTTTCTTT
>many|TRBV6-2/TRBV6-3|TRBJ2-5|NA
CASSYDLIGQHQETQYF
TGTGCCAGCAGTTACGATCTGATCGGGCAGCACCAAGAGACCCAGTACTTC
>NA|TRBV20-1|TRBJ2-4|NA
CSAREALAKNIQYF
TGCAGTGCTAGGGAGGCCTTAGCCAAAAACATTCAGTACTTC
>few|TRBV6-1|TRBJ1-5|TRBD1
CASRTLGTGVQPQHF
TGTGCCAGCAGGACCCTAGGGACAGGGGTTCAGCCCCAGCATTTT
>many|TRBV6-2/TRBV6-3|TRBJ2-5|TRBD1
CASSLSGTGFGGSQYF
TGTGCCAGCAGTTTATCCGGGACAGGGTTTGGTGGTAGCCAGTACTTC
>NA|TRBV12-3/TRBV12-4|TRBJ2-7|TRBD2
CASSVGRGDTYF
TGTGCCAGCTCAGTGGGGCGGGGGGACACCTACTTC
>NA|TRBV7-2|TRBJ2-5|NA
CASTLGWPYQETQYF
TGTGCCAGCACCCTTGGGTGGCCCTACCAAGAGACCCAGTACTTC
>NA|TRBV7-9|TRBJ1-2|NA
CASGTGYYGYTF
TGTGCCAGCGGAACAGGATACTATGGCTACACCTTC
>few|TRBV18|TRBJ2-7|TRBD2
CASSNSGGGSYEQYF
TGTGCCAGCTCAAATAGCGGGGGTGGATCCTACGAGCAGTACTTC
>many|TRBV5-1|TRBJ1-1|TRBD1
CASSLAGQGGNEAFF
TGCGCCAGCAGCTTGGCAGGACAGGGGGGTAATGAAGCTTTCTTT
>few|TRBV28|TRBJ1-2|NA
CASSETAPGYTF
TGTGCCAGCAGTGAGACGGCTCCGGGCTACACCTTC
>many|TRBV29-1|TRBJ1-1|NA
CSVESVGAFF
TGCAGCGTTGAATCGGTGGGAGCTTTCTTT
>many|TRBV9|TRBJ1-5|NA
CASSVDLGNQPQHF
TGTGCCAGCAGCGTAGACCTTGGCAATCAGCCCCAGCATTTT
>NA|TRBV20-1|TRBJ2-5|TRBD2
CSATLPGLAGGAETQYF
TGCAGTGCTACTTTACCGGGACTAGCGGGGGGGGCGGAGACCCAGTACTTC
>NA|TRBV29-1|TRBJ2-7|NA
CSALRHYEQYF
TGCAGCGCACTCCGGCACTACGAGCAGTACTTC
>few|TRBV20-1|TRBJ2-7|NA
CSARERRTYEQYF
TGCAGTGCTCGGGAGCGCAGGACCTACGAGCAGTACTTC
>many|TRBV19|TRBJ1-5|NA
CASSKSRVNYSNQPQHF
TGTGCCAGTAGTAAGTCCAGGGTCAATTATAGCAATCAGCCCCAGCATTTT
>NA|TRBV4-1|TRBJ2-7|NA
CASSHVRARGKVEQYF
TGCGCCAGCAGCCACGTAAGGGCCAGGGGAAAGGTCGAGCAGTACTTC
>once|TRBV7-2|TRBJ1-2|NA
CASGPPGSSYGYTF
TGTGCCAGCGGACCCCCGGGTTCGAGCTATGGCTACACCTTC
>many|TRBV20-1|TRBJ2-7|NA
CSAGRDRHLYEQYF
TGCAGTGCCGGGCGGGACCGTCACCTTTACGAGCAGTACTTC
>NA|TRBV29-1|TRBJ1-2|NA
CSVVGRNGYTF
TGCAGCGTTGTGGGTAGGAATGGCTACACCTTC
>NA|TRBV6-1|TRBJ2-5|NA
CASGEGGGGEQETQYF
TGTGCCAGCGGTGAGGGGGGCGGCGGGGAGCAAGAGACCCAGTACTTC
>many|TRBV7-6|TRBJ2-7|TRBD1
CASSFGTGTSEQYF
TGTGCCAGCAGCTTCGGGACAGGGACTTCCGAGCAGTACTTC
>many|TRBV20-1|TRBJ1-1|NA
CSALQGSRLNTEAFF
TGCAGTGCTCTCCAGGGGTCCAGGTTAAACACTGAAGCTTTCTTT
>many|TRBV7-2|TRBJ1-2|TRBD1
CASSLVSSGGGYTF
TGTGCCAGCAGCTTAGTGAGTTCAGGGGGCGGCTACACCTTC
>NA|TRBV11-2|TRBJ1-1|NA
CASSATGTMNTEAFF
TGTGCCAGCAGCGCCACCGGGACGATGAACACTGAAGCTTTCTTT
>many|TRBV6-5|TRBJ2-7|TRBD1
CASTGRGQNYEQYF
TGTGCCAGCACCGGCCGGGGACAGAACTACGAGCAGTACTTC
>NA|TRBV18|TRBJ1-3|NA
CASSPPGWISGNTIYF
TGTGCCAGCTCACCCCCCGGATGGATCTCTGGAAACACCATATATTTT
>many|TRBV10-3|TRBJ1-1|TRBD1
CAISESTGGTEAFF
TGTGCCATCAGTGAGTCAACAGGGGGCACTGAAGCTTTCTTT
>NA|TRBV11-2|TRBJ2-7|NA
CASSPLQGTYEQYF
TGTGCCAGCAGCCCCCTACAGGGTACCTACGAGCAGTACTTC
>few|TRBV12-3/TRBV12-4|TRBJ1-1|TRBD1
CASSPSGGTGGSRTEAFF
TGTGCCAGCAGCCCCAGCGGGGGGACAGGGGGCTCGAGGACTGAAGCTTTCTTT
>few|TRBV9|TRBJ2-2|NA
CASSLRTQDRENTGELFF
TGTGCCAGCAGCCTAAGGACGCAAGACAGAGAGAACACCGGGGAGCTGTTTTTT
>few|TRBV2|TRBJ1-2|NA
CASNPEQGLGYTF
TGTGCCAGCAACCCCGAGCAGGGGCTTGGCTACACCTTC
>many|TRBV12-3/TRBV12-4|TRBJ1-5|TRBD1
CASVSGTGRGAQPQHF
TGTGCCAGCGTATCCGGGACAGGGAGAGGGGCCCAGCCCCAGCATTTT
>many|TRBV12-3/TRBV12-4|TRBJ1-2|NA
CASSRGRVYGYTF
TGTGCCAGCAGTCGGGGACGGGTCTATGGCTACACCTTC
>many|TRBV20-1|TRBJ1-2|NA
CSATPGSYGYTF
TGCAGTGCTACTCCGGGAAGCTATGGCTACACCTTC
>many|TRBV6-5|TRBJ1-2|NA
CASSYSSRANYGYTF
TGTGCCAGCAGTTACTCGAGCAGAGCTAACTATGGCTACACCTTC
>few|TRBV6-5|TRBJ1-5|NA
CASSYAGPNQPQHF
TGTGCCAGCAGTTATGCAGGGCCCAATCAGCCCCAGCATTTT
>few|TRBV10-3|TRBJ2-5|NA
CAIKSQAEETQYF
TGTGCCATCAAATCACAGGCAGAAGAGACCCAGTACTTC
>few|TRBV7-9|TRBJ2-5|NA
CASSLPAETQYF
TGTGCCAGCAGCTTACCCGCAGAGACCCAGTACTTC
>many|TRBV18|TRBJ1-2|NA
CASSPDRAGISGYTF
TGTGCCAGCTCACCAGATCGGGCAGGTATCTCTGGCTACACCTTC
>once|TRBV12-3/TRBV12-4|TRBJ2-5|NA
CASSELLLQETQYF
TGTGCCAGCAGTGAACTTCTACTCCAAGAGACCCAGTACTTC
>many|TRBV5-1|TRBJ2-7|NA
CASSFARDGEQYF
TGCGCCAGCAGCTTCGCCAGGGACGGCGAGCAGTACTTC
>many|TRBV2|TRBJ1-1|TRBD1
CARAPSPGSRTGTIEAFF
TGTGCCAGGGCACCATCACCGGGGTCTCGGACAGGCACGATTGAAGCTTTCTTT